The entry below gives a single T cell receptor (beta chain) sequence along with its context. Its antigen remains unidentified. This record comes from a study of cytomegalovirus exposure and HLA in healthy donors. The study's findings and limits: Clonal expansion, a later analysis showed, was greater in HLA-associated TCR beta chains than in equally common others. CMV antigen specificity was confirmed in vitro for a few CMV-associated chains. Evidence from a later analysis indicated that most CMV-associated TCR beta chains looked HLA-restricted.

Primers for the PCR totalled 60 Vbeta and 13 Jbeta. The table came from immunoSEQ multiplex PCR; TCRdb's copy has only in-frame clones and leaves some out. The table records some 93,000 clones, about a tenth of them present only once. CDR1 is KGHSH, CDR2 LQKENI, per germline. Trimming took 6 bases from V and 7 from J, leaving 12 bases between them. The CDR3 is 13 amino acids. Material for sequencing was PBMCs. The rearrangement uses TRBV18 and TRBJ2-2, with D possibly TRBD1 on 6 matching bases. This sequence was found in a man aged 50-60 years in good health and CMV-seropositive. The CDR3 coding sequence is TGTGCCAGCTCCCTGAACAGGGACGGGGAGCTGTTTTTT. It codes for CASSLNRDGELFF.